Detailed here is one TCR beta chain. RNA transcripts yielded amplified TCR beta CDR3 regions. RT-PCR in the first round (using the HTBI primer set) targeted the TCR CDR3. TCRdb itself ran the multiplex PCR reads through MiXCR, one entry per CDR3 protein. The table shows around 600,000 distinct CDR3 sequences, with approximately 15% occurring only once. The data were taken from a study of T cells in Graves' hyperthyroidism and ophthalmopathy. The sequence derives from a woman aged 18-35 years with Graves' ophthalmopathy. The sequencing sample was made of blood.

The CDR3 loop is CATSDSRTSGRWGEQYF. CDR3 DNA: TGTGCCACCAGTGATTCAAGGACTAGCGGGAGGTGGGGGGAGCAGTACTTC. This chain uses TRBV24-1 with TRBJ2-7; the match to TRBD2 covers 14 bases. Germline V lookup: CDR1 KGHDR, CDR2 SFDVKD. This CDR3 has 17 amino acids. Losses at the gene ends were 2 bases for V and 7 bases for J; bases not matched to a gene: 9.